This entry concerns a single TCR beta chain. This cohort consisted of healthy bone marrow donors. The data derive from a study of cytomegalovirus exposure and HLA in healthy donors. Study at large: An early release of data contained about 85 million unique TCRs, which came from HLA-typed donors. Of 398 genotyped donors, roughly 86% clustered with self-reported Caucasian donors.

The PCR made use of 60 Vbeta and 13 Jbeta primers. Some clones are missing from TCRdb's copy, which holds only in-frame ones; the method was immunoSEQ multiplex PCR. The table records some 80,000 clones, roughly 80% of them present only once. Germline trimming cut 7 bases from V and 7 bases from J; bases unmatched to any gene: 3. The CDR3 consists of 13 residues. CDR1 SNHLY and CDR2 FYNNEI come from the germline V gene. The rearrangement joins TRBV2 to TRBJ1-4; 10 positions agree with TRBD1. Sequences were obtained from PBMCs. The clonotype originates from a human donor in good health. Here the CDR3 reads CASIGDRGEKLFF. Here the CDR3 DNA reads TGTGCCAGCATCGGGGACAGGGGTGAAAAACTGTTTTTT. Supplemented by reference TRBV2 and TRBJ1-4, the full variable domain reads EPEVTQTPSHQVTQMGQEVILRCVPISNHLYFYWYRQILGQKVEFLVSFYNNEISEKSEIFDDQFSVERPDGSNFTLKIRSTKLEDSAMYFCASIGDRGEKLFFGSGTQLSVL.